This T cell receptor beta chain comes out of a study of CD8+ T cells in alopecia areata. Study background: Treatment with tofacitinib (6 to 18 months) was followed by 6 months off drug.

Of note for this clone: What it recognizes is unknown.

Findings of the study overall: Among the top 100, expanded CD8+ clones were significantly decreased by tofacitinib, as was scalp clonality.

TCR sequencing used cDNA made by reverse transcription of extracted RNA. The repertoire was sequenced with immunoSEQ multiplex PCR; TCRdb's copy has only in-frame clones and lacks some. The sample has 180,000 or so clones, about 53% seen once; the top ten hold less than 14%. As for treatment: oral pan-JAK inhibitor, 5-10 mg twice daily. The investigators collected lesional scalp punch biopsies and peripheral blood from alopecia areata patients. CDR3 size: 13 residues. Germline V gene sequence: CDR1 SEHNR, CDR2 FQNEAQ (reference sequence). Trimming pared 4 bases from V and 8 bases from J, leaving 12 bases between.

The rearrangement links TRBV7-9 to TRBJ2-1; unclear D gene. This TCR was recovered from a human donor with alopecia areata. The sequencing here drew on CD8+ T cells sorted from blood, taken at week 24, from a patient treated with tofacitinib. CDR3 residues: CASSSKRSDEQFF. CDR3 bases: TGTGCCAGCAGCTCGAAACGTAGTGATGAGCAGTTCTTC.